This T cell receptor (beta chain) was captured by sequencing in a study of beta chain features in type 1 diabetes. Isolated RNA was reverse transcribed in full, so expressed TCRB transcripts were sequenced. Here immunoSEQ multiplex PCR was the method, and the copy in TCRdb shows in-frame clones only, minus some. Of about 360,000 clones listed, roughly an eighth are singletons. The authors took one heparinised blood draw, averaging about 110 mL, from each donor. The CDR3 is 14 residues long. V lost 5 bases and J lost 5; bases outside the gene matches: 6. Germline CDR1 and CDR2: SGHTA and FQGNSA. This clone was seen more than once but under ten times.

The TCR was taken from a man between 18 and 35 years old in good health. This chain links TRBV7-2 with TRBJ2-5, with 9 bases matching TRBD2. Sequencing was done on a sample of naive CD4+ T cells from blood. CDR3: CASSGAGGGETQYF. In DNA, the CDR3 is TGTGCCAGCAGCGGAGCGGGAGGTGGGGAGACCCAGTACTTC.